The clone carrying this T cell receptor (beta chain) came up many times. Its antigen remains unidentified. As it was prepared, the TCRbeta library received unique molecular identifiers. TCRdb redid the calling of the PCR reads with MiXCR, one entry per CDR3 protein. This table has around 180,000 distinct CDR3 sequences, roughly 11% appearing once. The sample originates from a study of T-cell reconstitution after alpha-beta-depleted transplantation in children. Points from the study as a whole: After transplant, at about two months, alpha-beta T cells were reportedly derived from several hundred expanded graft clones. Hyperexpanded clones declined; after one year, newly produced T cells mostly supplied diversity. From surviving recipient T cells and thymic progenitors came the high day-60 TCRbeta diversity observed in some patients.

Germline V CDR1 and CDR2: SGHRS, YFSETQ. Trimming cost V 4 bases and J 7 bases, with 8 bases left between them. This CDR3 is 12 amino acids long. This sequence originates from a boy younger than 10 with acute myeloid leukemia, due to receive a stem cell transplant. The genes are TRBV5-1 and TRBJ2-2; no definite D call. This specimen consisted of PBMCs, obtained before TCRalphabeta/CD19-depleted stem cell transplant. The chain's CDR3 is CASSAVGGELFF. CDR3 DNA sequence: TGCGCCAGCAGCGCCGTGGGCGGGGAGCTGTTTTTT.